This entry lists 31 T cell receptor beta chains sequenced from one sample in a study of blood T cell repertoires in COVID-19. Method: immunoSEQ multiplex PCR; TCRdb's copy keeps in-frame clones and lacks some. Among 120,000 to 150,000 clones, 75% to 85% were seen once, and the ten largest hold over 4%. The sequencing sample was made of peripheral blood. Source of these receptors: a woman in her 50s with acute or convalescent COVID-19.

This clone was seen a few times. The rearrangement uses TRBV12-3 or TRBV12-4 and TRBJ1-2, with 8 bases identical to TRBD1. The CDR3 is 13 residues long. The trim removed 4 bases at V and 7 bases at J, leaving 5 bases unmatched. The CDR3 DNA sequence: TGTGCCAGCAGTTCGGACAGGGCTGGTGGCTACACCTTC. Translation: CASSSDRAGGYTF.

J is TRBJ1-3 and V is TRBV7-9; unclear D gene. Trimming removed 4 bases at V and 0 bases at J, with 7 bases between. CDR1 and CDR2 from the germline V gene are SEHNR and FQNEAQ (reference sequence). This CDR3 has 14 residues. CDR3 sequence reads: CASSSVFSGNTIYF. CDR3 DNA: TGTGCCAGCAGCTCAGTGTTCTCTGGAAACACCATATATTTT.

The rearrangement links TRBV4-3 to TRBJ2-6; D possibly corresponds to TRBD1 (6 bases). The V end lost 0 bases, the J end lost 5 bases, and 14 bases lay between the germline ends. CDR3 length: 17 residues. Germline CDR1 reads LGHNA; CDR2 reads YSLEER. The CDR3 coding sequence is TGCGCCAGCAGCCAAGATGGGGGCCCTACCAGGGCCAACGTCCTGACTTTC. It is translated as CASSQDGGPTRANVLTF.

In this sample, this clone turned up a few times. The chain recombines TRBV4-2 with TRBJ1-1; perhaps TRBD1 as D (5 bases). V lost 2 bases and J 1 base, leaving 11 bases between the germline ends. This CDR3 spans 15 amino acids. The germline V gene encodes CDR1 LGHNA and CDR2 YNFKEQ. The CDR3 here is CASSQRGDGNTEAFF. The CDR3 bases are TGTGCCAGCAGCCAAAGGGGCGACGGGAACACTGAAGCTTTCTTT.

The V and J genes are TRBV30 and TRBJ1-2; tentatively, D is TRBD1 (6 bases). CDR1 GTSNPN and CDR2 SVGIG come from the germline V gene (reference sequence). Trimming stripped 6 bases from V and 7 bases from J, with 12 bases between. This CDR3 is built from 11 residues. CDR3 in DNA: TGTGCCTGCCCTACAGGGATTGGCTACACCTTC. Amino acids: CACPTGIGYTF.

This clone was seen just once. The chain has TRBV3-1 (or the pseudogene TRBV3-2) and TRBJ2-5, with TRBD2 matching over 9 bases. V was clipped by 1 base and J by 5 bases; unmatched bases: 8. Germline CDR1 reads LGHDT; CDR2 reads YNNKEL (reference sequence). This CDR3 spans 16 amino acids. CDR3 region: CASSQGSAGGLETQYF. The CDR3 coding sequence is TGTGCCAGCAGCCAAGGATCTGCGGGGGGGCTTGAGACCCAGTACTTC.

This clone has more than one count but fewer than ten. The rearrangement joins TRBV6-5 to TRBJ2-7; 7 positions match TRBD2. CDR3 length equals 15 residues. CDR1 is MNHEY and CDR2 is SVGAGI in the germline V gene. J was trimmed by 6 bases and V by 0 bases; bases with no gene match: 8. The CDR3 DNA sequence: TGTGCCAGCAGTTACTCGATAGGTTGGGGGGGCGAGCAGTACTTC. Its translation: CASSYSIGWGGEQYF.

The rearrangement joins TRBV6-2 or TRBV6-3 to TRBJ1-1; 11 nucleotides match TRBD1. CDR3 length: 16 amino acids. Trimming at V came to 5 bases and at J to 2 bases, leaving 7 bases not matched to a gene. CDR1 is MNHEY and CDR2 is SVGEGT in the germline V gene. CDR3: CASSTWTGGDNTEAFF. The CDR3 coding sequence is TGTGCCAGCAGTACGTGGACAGGGGGCGACAACACTGAAGCTTTCTTT.

This clone has only a few counts. The chain links TRBV27 to TRBJ1-1, with D perhaps matching TRBD1 (5 bases). This CDR3 is built from 11 residues. Trimming shortened V by 4 bases and J by 6 bases, and 6 bases separated the two germline ends. In germline, CDR1 is MNHEY, CDR2 SMNVEV (reference sequence). CDR3 in amino acids: CASSWGAEAFF. CDR3 sequence (DNA): TGTGCCAGCAGTTGGGGGGCTGAAGCTTTCTTT.

The J gene is TRBJ2-7, the V gene TRBV7-6, with D maybe TRBD1 (5 bases). From germline, CDR1 is SGHVS and CDR2 FNYEAQ. Between the trimmed V and J ends, which lost 0 bases and 2 bases, there was a span of 14 bases. The CDR3 contains 16 residues. CDR3 sequence (DNA): TGTGCCAGCAGCTTAGCGCAAGGGGCTATGACCTACGAGCAGTACTTC. As protein: CASSLAQGAMTYEQYF. Drawing the rest from reference TRBV7-6 and TRBJ2-7, the complete variable domain is GAGVSQSPRYKVTKRGQDVALRCDPISGHVSLYWYRQALGQGPEFLTYFNYEAQQDKSGLPNDRFSAERPEGSISTLTIQRTEQRDSAMYRCASSLAQGAMTYEQYFGPGTRLTVT.

The V gene is TRBV27, the J gene TRBJ1-5, with TRBD1 matching over 7 bases. Germline loops: CDR1 MNHEY, CDR2 SMNVEV (reference sequence). The CDR3 covers 15 residues. Germline trimming cut 5 bases from V and 4 bases from J; bases unmatched to any gene: 8. The CDR3 is CASSPRQGGNQPQHF. The CDR3 DNA reads as TGTGCCAGCAGTCCCCGACAGGGTGGGAATCAGCCCCAGCATTTT.

The gene calls are TRBV11-2 and TRBJ1-1; D unclear. The germline V gene encodes CDR1 SGHAT and CDR2 FQNNGV. The V gene lost 1 base and the J gene lost 11 bases, with 14 bases spanning the gap. CDR3 length: 13 amino acids. Here the CDR3 reads CASSLAPAAVAFF. The CDR3 coding sequence is TGTGCCAGCAGCTTAGCCCCGGCGGCTGTTGCTTTCTTT.

This rearrangement joins TRBV4-1 to TRBJ2-1; 12 positions match TRBD2. Germline V gene lookup returns CDR1 MGHRA and CDR2 YSYEKL. V lost 0 bases to trimming and J lost 4 bases; unmatched junction nucleotides: 4. CDR3 size: 17 residues. DNA for the CDR3: TGCGCCAGCAGCCAAGAGGTGACTAGCGGGGGTTACAATGAGCAGTTCTTC. It is translated as CASSQEVTSGGYNEQFF.

V is TRBV7-8 and J is TRBJ1-2, with D unclear. V was cut by 4 bases and J by 1 base, with 16 bases left in between. CDR3 size: 16 residues. In germline, CDR1 is SGHVS, CDR2 FQNEAQ. CDR3 DNA: TGTGCCAGCAGCTCGGAGATGGAAGGTGATAACTATGGCTACACCTTC. Translation: CASSSEMEGDNYGYTF.

This clone came up a few times. The chain couples TRBV7-2 to TRBJ1-1, with D maybe TRBD1 (6 bases). CDR1 is SGHTA and CDR2 is FQGNSA in the germline V gene. This CDR3 is 14 amino acids long. Trimming cost V 5 bases and J 4 bases, with 14 bases left between them. As DNA, the CDR3 is TGTGCCAGCAGCCCGTCACGGGACACCACTGAAGCTTTCTTT. Translation gives CASSPSRDTTEAFF.

This chain uses TRBV4-3 with TRBJ1-2; 8 positions match TRBD1. The CDR3 runs 14 residues. The V gene's germline CDR1 is LGHNA and CDR2 YSLEER. V was pared by 3 bases and J by 8 bases, with 8 bases of the junction left unmatched. The CDR3 loop is CASSHPDREGGYTF. The CDR3 bases are TGCGCCAGCAGCCACCCGGACAGGGAGGGCGGCTACACCTTC.

The V and J genes are TRBV10-3 and TRBJ1-1, with unresolved D. Germline V gene sequence: CDR1 ENHRY, CDR2 SYGVKD. The V gene lost 2 bases and the J gene lost 8 bases, with 12 bases spanning the gap. This CDR3 is built from 13 residues. The CDR3 here is CAISEMAGGEAFF. In DNA, the CDR3 is TGTGCCATCAGTGAGATGGCGGGAGGGGAAGCTTTCTTT.

This chain links TRBV9 with TRBJ2-7; 12 bases map to TRBD1. The trim removed 4 bases at V and 7 bases at J, leaving 9 bases unmatched. The CDR3 covers 15 residues. Germline CDR1 SGDLS, CDR2 YYNGEE. As DNA, the CDR3 is TGTGCCAGCAGCCGTGGAGGGACAGGGGGCAATGAGCAGTACTTC. Its protein product is CASSRGGTGGNEQYF.

The chain couples TRBV2 to TRBJ1-2; D possibly corresponds to TRBD1 (5 bases). The CDR3 is 12 amino acids. CDR1 and CDR2 from the germline V gene are SNHLY and FYNNEI. V lost 4 bases and J lost 8, with 11 bases in between. This chain's CDR3 is CASSVGQGGYTF. CDR3 sequence (DNA): TGTGCCAGCAGTGTAGGGCAGGGAGGCTACACCTTC.

This CDR3 reads CASSFSGQGAEQFF. The CDR3 DNA sequence: TGTGCCAGCAGCTTTTCCGGACAGGGCGCTGAGCAGTTCTTC. V is TRBV3-1 (or the pseudogene TRBV3-2) and J is TRBJ2-1, with 8 bases matching TRBD1. From germline, CDR1 is LGHDT and CDR2 YNNKEL (reference sequence). After removal of 5 bases from V and 9 bases from J, the junction contained 9 bases not matched to a gene. The CDR3 consists of 14 residues.

The chain recombines TRBV7-9 with TRBJ1-1; 7 nucleotides line up with TRBD1. Germline V gene data show CDR1 as SEHNR and CDR2 as FQNEAQ (reference sequence). The CDR3 is made up of 15 amino acids. With 0 bases clipped from V and 2 bases from J, the junction kept 3 bases outside the gene matches. CDR3 nucleotide sequence: TGTGCCAGCAGCTTAGCGGACAGGATAAACACTGAAGCTTTCTTT. This encodes CASSLADRINTEAFF.

This clone showed up just a few times. The gene calls are TRBV11-1 and TRBJ2-7, with 8 positions matching TRBD2. V lost 6 bases, J lost 0 bases, and 7 bases stayed unmatched. Per the germline V gene, CDR1 is SGHAT and CDR2 is FQDESV (reference sequence). The CDR3 length is 15 residues. The CDR3 DNA sequence: TGTGCCAGCAGTTCACTAGCGGTGAACTCCTACGAGCAGTACTTC. Protein sequence: CASSSLAVNSYEQYF.

This sequence joins TRBV28 and TRBJ1-1, with 8 nucleotides matching TRBD1. This CDR3 is 17 amino acids long. The germline V gene encodes CDR1 MDHEN and CDR2 SYDVKM. Trimming removed 4 bases from V and 6 bases from J; junction bases left unmatched: 16. CDR3 DNA: TGTGCCAGCAGTTCCCCGACAGGGGCTTTTAGGGACGCTGAAGCTTTCTTT. Protein product: CASSSPTGAFRDAEAFF.

In nucleotides, the CDR3 is TGTGCCAGTGGTCCACAGGGGGAGTACTATGGCTACACCTTC. It encodes CASGPQGEYYGYTF. This chain joins TRBV19 and TRBJ1-2; TRBD1 matches 8 bases. Germline V gene lookup returns CDR1 LNHDA and CDR2 SQIVND (reference sequence). This CDR3 spans 14 amino acids. J was trimmed by 3 bases and V by 8 bases; bases with no gene match: 8.

The chain carries TRBV5-6 and TRBJ2-5; possible D gene TRBD2, 5 bases. Germline values: CDR1 SGHDT, CDR2 YYEEEE. Trimming cost V 3 bases and J 5 bases, with 14 bases left between them. This CDR3 spans 14 amino acids. The CDR3 here is CASSYPDGGETQYF. The CDR3 DNA follows: TGTGCCAGCAGCTACCCCGATGGCGGGGAGACCCAGTACTTC.

CDR3 residues: CASSQGTGGFEAFF. CDR3 sequence (DNA): TGTGCCAGCAGCCAAGGAACAGGGGGCTTTGAAGCTTTCTTT. The V gene is TRBV3-1 (or the pseudogene TRBV3-2), the J gene TRBJ1-1, with 9 bases lining up with TRBD1. The CDR3 runs 14 residues. The V gene's germline CDR1 is LGHDT and CDR2 YNNKEL (reference sequence). J was trimmed by 7 bases and V by 1 base; bases with no gene match: 4.

The V call is TRBV5-6, the J call TRBJ1-2, with D uncertain. This CDR3 spans 13 amino acids. V was trimmed by 1 base and J by 8 bases, leaving 12 bases between them. Germline V gene sequence: CDR1 SGHDT, CDR2 YYEEEE. CDR3 protein: CASSLTWEFGYTF. In DNA, the CDR3 is TGTGCCAGCAGCTTGACCTGGGAGTTCGGCTACACCTTC.

The V call is TRBV9, the J call TRBJ1-2; TRBD1 matches 7 bases. The CDR3 is 17 amino acids. Germline V CDR1 and CDR2: SGDLS, YYNGEE. V gave up 0 bases and J gave up 1 base; unmatched junction bases: 9. CDR3: CASSVGSSGTDNYGYTF. CDR3 sequence (DNA): TGTGCCAGCAGCGTAGGATCGTCCGGGACAGATAACTATGGCTACACCTTC.

The chain has TRBV4-2 and TRBJ1-1, with 10 bases that match TRBD1. J was trimmed by 0 bases and V by 4 bases; bases with no gene match: 2. Germline-derived CDR1 and CDR2 are LGHNA and YNFKEQ. The CDR3 totals 15 residues. Here the CDR3 DNA reads TGTGCCAGCAGCCCGGGACAGGGGATGAACACTGAAGCTTTCTTT. Translating it yields CASSPGQGMNTEAFF.

The CDR3 DNA sequence: TGTGCCAGTAGTATGGGGGACTGGAACGGCTACACCTTC. It is translated as CASSMGDWNGYTF. The J gene is TRBJ1-2, the V gene TRBV19; a possible D gene is TRBD1 (5 bases). CDR3 size: 13 residues. CDR1 and CDR2 from the germline V gene are LNHDA and SQIVND (reference sequence). The V gene lost 3 bases and the J gene lost 8 bases, with 13 bases spanning the gap.

The rearrangement joins TRBV4-3 to TRBJ1-5; D remains unclear. CDR1 is LGHNA, CDR2 YSLEER, per germline. V was cut by 0 bases and J by 7 bases, with 10 bases left in between. This CDR3 is 14 amino acids long. In DNA, the CDR3 is TGCGCCAGCAGCCAAGATGAGAGAGGACAGCCCCAGCATTTT. Protein product: CASSQDERGQPQHF.